Detailed here is one T cell receptor (beta chain). No antigen is known for it. It was with 60 Vbeta and 13 Jbeta primers that the PCR ran. Only in-frame clones appear in the TCRdb table, and some are missing; sequencing was by immunoSEQ multiplex PCR. The profile covers 150,000 to 200,000 clones, with over 75% appearing a single time and roughly 0.095% taken by the ten largest. V lost 2 bases and J lost 5; bases outside the gene matches: 4. The CDR3 covers 14 residues. CDR1 is MGHDK, CDR2 SYGVNS, per germline. This sample was included in a study of cytomegalovirus exposure and HLA in healthy donors. Whole-study findings and limits: For most TCR sequences rarity was the rule, although some public TCRs occurred in many donors. Within the data, a cluster of highly shared sequence variants was likely a sequencing artifact. An Asian-associated ancestry cluster reportedly showed fewer N-insertions than the roughly 670-donor mean in a later analysis.

The chain couples TRBV25-1 to TRBJ2-5; 8 nucleotides line up with TRBD1. Sequencing was performed on PBMCs. This sequence originates from a boy under 10 years old in good health and CMV-seronegative. CDR3 in amino acids: CASSEARGRETQYF. The DNA of the CDR3 is TGTGCCAGCAGTGAAGCCAGGGGGCGGGAGACCCAGTACTTC.